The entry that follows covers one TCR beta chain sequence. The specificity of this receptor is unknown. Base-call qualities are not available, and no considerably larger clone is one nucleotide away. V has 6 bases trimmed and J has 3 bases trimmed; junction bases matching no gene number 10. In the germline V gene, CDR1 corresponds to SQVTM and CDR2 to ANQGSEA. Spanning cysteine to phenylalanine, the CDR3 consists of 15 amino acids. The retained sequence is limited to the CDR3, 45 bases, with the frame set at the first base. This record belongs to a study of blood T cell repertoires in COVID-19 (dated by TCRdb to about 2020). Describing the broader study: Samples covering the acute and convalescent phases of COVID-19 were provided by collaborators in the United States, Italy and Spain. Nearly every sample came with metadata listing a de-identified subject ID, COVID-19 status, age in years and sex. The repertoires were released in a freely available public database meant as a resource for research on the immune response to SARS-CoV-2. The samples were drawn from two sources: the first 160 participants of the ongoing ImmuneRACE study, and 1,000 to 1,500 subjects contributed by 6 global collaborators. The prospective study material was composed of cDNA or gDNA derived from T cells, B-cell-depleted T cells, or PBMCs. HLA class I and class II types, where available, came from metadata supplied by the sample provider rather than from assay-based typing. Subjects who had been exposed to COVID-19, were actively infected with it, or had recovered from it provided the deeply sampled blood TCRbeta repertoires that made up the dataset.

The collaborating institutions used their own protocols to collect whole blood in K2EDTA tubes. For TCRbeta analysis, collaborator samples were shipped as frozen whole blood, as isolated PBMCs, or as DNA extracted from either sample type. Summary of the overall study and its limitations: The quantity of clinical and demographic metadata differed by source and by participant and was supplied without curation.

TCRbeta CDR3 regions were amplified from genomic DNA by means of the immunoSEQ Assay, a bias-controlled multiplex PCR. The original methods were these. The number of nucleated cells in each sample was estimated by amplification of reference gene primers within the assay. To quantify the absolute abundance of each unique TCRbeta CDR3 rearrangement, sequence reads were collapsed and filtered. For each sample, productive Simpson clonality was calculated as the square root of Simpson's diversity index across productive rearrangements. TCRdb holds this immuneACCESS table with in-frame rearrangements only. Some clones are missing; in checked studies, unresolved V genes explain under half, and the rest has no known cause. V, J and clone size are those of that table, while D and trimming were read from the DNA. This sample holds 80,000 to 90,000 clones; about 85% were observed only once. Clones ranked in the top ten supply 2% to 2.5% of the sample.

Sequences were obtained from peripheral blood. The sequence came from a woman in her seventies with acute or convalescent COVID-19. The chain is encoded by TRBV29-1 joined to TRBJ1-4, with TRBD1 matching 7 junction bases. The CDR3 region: CSVIPQQGPNEKLFF. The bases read TGCAGCGTGATCCCCCAACAGGGGCCTAATGAAAAACTGTTTTTT.